This TCR beta chain derives from a study of blood T cell repertoires in COVID-19. Study-wide background: Researchers got acute and convalescent COVID-19 samples from the United States, Italy and Spain. T cells, B-cell-depleted T cells, or PBMCs provided the cDNA or gDNA that served as material.

V was shortened by 0 bases and J by 7 bases, with 7 bases between the two germline ends. CDR1 is LGHDT, CDR2 YNNKEL, per germline (reference sequence). The CDR3 loop spans 13 amino acids. Source study methods: Reference gene primer amplification gave nucleated cell count estimates. The protocol was immunoSEQ multiplex PCR, while the TCRdb copy is restricted to in-frame clones and leaves out a portion. For V, J and clone size, that table is used; D and trimming come from the DNA. Of some 160,000 clones listed, about 80% were seen once; the top ten hold roughly 2%. The source of this sequence is a woman aged 80 or over with acute or convalescent COVID-19. The sequencing sample was made of peripheral blood. The chain carries TRBV3-1 (or the pseudogene TRBV3-2) and TRBJ1-5; no clear D gene. For the CDR3, the DNA is TGTGCCAGCAGCCAAGATACCGGGCAGCCCCAGCATTTT. It translates to CASSQDTGQPQHF.